Shown below are 17 T cell receptor beta chains from a single sample sequenced in a study of graft-versus-host responses after intestinal transplantation. Assay: immunoSEQ multiplex PCR; the TCRdb copy retains only in-frame clones and omits some. This sample yields some 130,000 clones, of which 90% to 95% are seen a single time; more than 0.1% belongs to the top ten. Which antigens these TCRs recognize remains unknown. This specimen consisted of unstimulated CD4+ T cells sorted from spleen or lymph node cells, obtained before intestinal transplant. The receptors were sampled from a human donor who received an intestinal transplant.

V is TRBV7-9 and J is TRBJ1-2; no firm D call. This CDR3 is built from 14 residues. Germline CDR1 is SEHNR and CDR2 is FQNEAQ (reference sequence). Trimming cost V 1 base and J 1 base, with 7 bases left between them. CDR3 nucleotide sequence: TGTGCCAGCAGCTTAGTTTGGGGTAACTATGGCTACACCTTC. As protein: CASSLVWGNYGYTF.

The chain has TRBV4-2 and TRBJ1-2; TRBD1 might be the D (6 bases). V was cut by 5 bases and J by 4 bases, with 8 bases left in between. Germline CDR1 reads LGHNA; CDR2 reads YNFKEQ. The CDR3 runs 12 residues. The CDR3 sequence: CASSKGVYGYTF. DNA for the CDR3: TGTGCCAGCAGCAAGGGGGTCTATGGCTACACCTTC.

The chain employs TRBV5-1 and TRBJ2-1; TRBD2 matches at 7 bases. Germline V gene data show CDR1 as SGHRS and CDR2 as YFSETQ. This CDR3 has 15 amino acids. Unmatched junction bases numbered 8, after V lost 4 bases and J lost 4 bases. CDR3: CASSELARAYNEQFF. The CDR3, as DNA: TGCGCCAGCAGCGAACTAGCGCGAGCTTACAATGAGCAGTTCTTC.

The chain is built from TRBV5-1 and TRBJ2-3; D is uncertain. Germline loops: CDR1 SGHRS, CDR2 YFSETQ. The CDR3 totals 15 residues. Trimming removed 1 base from V and 2 bases from J, with 11 bases in between. In nucleotides, the CDR3 is TGCGCCAGCAGCTTGATGACGGTGTCCACAGATACGCAGTATTTT. Translation gives CASSLMTVSTDTQYF.

V gene TRBV5-6 combines with J gene TRBJ2-7; no definite D call. The CDR3 sequence is 13 residues long. The germline gives CDR1 SGHDT, CDR2 YYEEEE. The V end lost 1 base, the J end lost 2 bases, and 7 bases lay between the germline ends. CDR3 in DNA: TGTGCCAGCAGCTTGCCCCTGACCTACGAGCAGTACTTC. It is translated as CASSLPLTYEQYF.

The V and J genes are TRBV4-1 and TRBJ2-3, with 11 bases fitting TRBD2. The CDR3 is 19 residues long. The V gene's germline CDR1 is MGHRA and CDR2 YSYEKL. The V segment lost 0 bases and the J segment 1 base; nucleotides outside the gene matches: 9. The CDR3 spells CASSQDRRLAGLGTDTQYF. In DNA, the CDR3 is TGCGCCAGCAGCCAAGACCGGCGACTAGCGGGATTGGGCACAGATACGCAGTATTTT.

This chain connects TRBV5-4 to TRBJ2-1, with D tentatively TRBD1 or TRBD2 (5 bases each). CDR1 and CDR2 (germline): SGHNT, YYREEE (reference sequence). There are 14 residues in the CDR3. V lost 5 bases to trimming and J lost 13 bases, with 22 bases between them. CDR3 in DNA: TGTGCCAGCAGAGATATTGGGGGAGAAGTGCGTCAGTTCTTC. Encoded protein: CASRDIGGEVRQFF.

V and J are TRBV6-5 and TRBJ1-3; D remains unclear. Germline V gene data show CDR1 as MNHEY and CDR2 as SVGAGI. Trimming stripped 4 bases from V and 8 bases from J, with 9 bases between. The CDR3 totals 12 residues. CDR3 residues: CASSSTVDTIYF. The DNA for the CDR3 is TGTGCCAGCAGTTCGACGGTAGACACCATATATTTT.

The chain links TRBV6-5 to TRBJ2-7, with D unclear. Trimming pared 6 bases from V and 5 bases from J, leaving 17 bases between. CDR1 and CDR2 (germline): MNHEY, SVGAGI. The CDR3 extends over 14 amino acids. The CDR3 sequence is CASSPRLPRNEQYF. CDR3 bases: TGTGCCAGCAGCCCTCGACTCCCGCGGAACGAGCAGTACTTC.

The count of this clone is one. The rearrangement links TRBV7-9 to TRBJ2-1, with D perhaps TRBD1 (5 bases). The CDR3 is 19 residues long. Germline-derived CDR1 and CDR2 are SEHNR and FQNEAQ (reference sequence). Trimming left V 3 bases short and J 0 bases short, with 21 bases between. CDR3 sequence: CASSFSIRVTIYSYNEQFF. In DNA, the CDR3 is TGTGCCAGCAGCTTCTCCATCAGGGTCACCATCTACTCCTACAATGAGCAGTTCTTC.

V gene TRBV5-1 combines with J gene TRBJ2-2; 14 bases are a match to TRBD2. V shed 2 bases and J 10 bases; nucleotides not matched to a gene: 7. Germline V gives CDR1 SGHRS, CDR2 YFSETQ. The CDR3 is made up of 16 amino acids. In DNA form, the CDR3 reads TGCGCCAGCAGCTTAACCGGGACTAGCGGGAGTAAGGAGCTGTTTTTT. Protein: CASSLTGTSGSKELFF.

The V and J genes are TRBV6-6 and TRBJ1-2; no clear D. V lost 2 bases and J lost 7, with 11 bases in between. Per the germline V gene, CDR1 is MNHNY and CDR2 is SVGAGI (reference sequence). This CDR3 has 13 residues. The CDR3 loop reads CASSYEGMSGYTF. For the CDR3, the DNA is TGTGCCAGCAGTTACGAAGGGATGAGTGGCTACACCTTC.

The V and J genes are TRBV7-3 and TRBJ2-1; 10 bases align to TRBD2. This CDR3 comprises 20 residues. V lost 1 base to trimming and J lost 0 bases; unmatched junction nucleotides: 12. The V gene's germline CDR1 is SGHTA and CDR2 FQGTGA. The CDR3 DNA reads as TGTGCCAGCAGCTTAATGGTAGCTAGCGGGAGACCGAGCTCCTACAATGAGCAGTTCTTC. Its protein is CASSLMVASGRPSSYNEQFF.

The rearrangement links TRBV7-2 to TRBJ2-2, with 9 bases identical to TRBD1. The CDR3 sequence is 15 residues long. CDR1 is SGHTA, CDR2 FQGNSA, per germline. The ends lost 6 bases at V and 4 bases at J; junction bases unmatched: 6. The CDR3: CASRPQGAGTGELFF. CDR3 DNA: TGTGCCAGCAGACCACAGGGGGCGGGCACCGGGGAGCTGTTTTTT.

This chain connects TRBV29-1 to TRBJ1-1; tentative D call: TRBD1 (6 bases). V lost 5 bases to trimming and J lost 10 bases, with 14 bases between them. This CDR3 contains 11 residues. Germline loops: CDR1 SQVTM, CDR2 ANQGSEA. CDR3 protein: CSVRRGYGAFF. CDR3 coding DNA: TGCAGCGTTAGGAGGGGGTATGGAGCTTTCTTT.

This sequence joins TRBV6-5 and TRBJ2-3; a weak D match, TRBD2 (7 bases). V was clipped by 1 base and J by 3 bases, with 14 bases between them. This CDR3 region has 16 residues. Germline assignment: CDR1 MNHEY and CDR2 SVGAGI. The CDR3 reads CASSYWEGEGTDTQYF. CDR3 nucleotide sequence: TGTGCCAGCAGTTACTGGGAGGGGGAAGGGACAGATACGCAGTATTTT.

The gene calls are TRBV11-3 and TRBJ2-6; 12 nucleotides line up with TRBD1. CDR1 and CDR2 (germline): SGHNT, YENEEA. With 8 bases clipped from V and 1 base from J, the junction kept 6 bases outside the gene matches. The CDR3 is 17 residues long. Written as DNA, the CDR3 is TGTGCCAGCGGACAGGGACAGGGGGCATCTGGGGCCAACGTCCTGACTTTC. This sequence encodes CASGQGQGASGANVLTF.